This TCR beta chain was captured in a study of human CD8 memory T cell subsets. UMI-labeled 5' RACE yielded the TCR beta libraries. In the source study's methods: The number of functional CDR3 beta clonotypes in each TCR beta library ranged from roughly 3,000 to 20,000. TCRdb reanalyzed the 5' RACE reads and collapses them to one entry per CDR3 protein, without DNA. The V and J calls shown here were made by TCRdb, not taken from the authors' results. The table lists 9,900 or so distinct CDR3 sequences. The CDR3 sequence is 16 residues long. The germline V gene encodes CDR1 LGHDT and CDR2 YNNKEL (reference sequence). Negative magnetic separation was used for the enrichment of total CD8+ T cells.

This clonotype originated in a human donor in good health. The sample was CD8+ stem-like memory T cells (TSCM and TCM) sorted from PBMCs. This sample's subset: stem-like memory CD8 T cells (TSTEM), CCR7+ PD-1- TIGIT-. J is TRBJ2-7 and V is TRBV3-1; TCRdb picks TRBD2, but there is no DNA to check that call. The CDR3 loop reads CASSPLGGSGAYEQYF.